This record covers a single T cell receptor (beta chain). Its antigen remains unidentified. This sample was included in a study of blood T cells in healthy people across ages. Findings of the study overall: Naive T cell percentage strongly correlated with TCR beta diversity.

The CDR3 has 13 residues. V dropped 6 bases and J dropped 9 bases, with 15 bases sitting between them. Through a sample-barcoded 5' primer and a J-beta primer mix, a second PCR was run for about 7 to 12 cycles. One entry per CDR3 protein results from TCRdb running MiXCR on the 5' RACE reads. Found here are hundreds of thousands of distinct CDR3 sequences, more than 45% of them singletons; the top ten hold around 22%. This chain connects TRBV12-3 or TRBV12-4 to TRBJ2-1; the D call may be TRBD1 or TRBD2 (6 bases each). This TCR was sampled from a man aged 30-40 years in good health. Sequenced material: blood. The chain's CDR3 is CASRIPGAGEQFF. Written as DNA, the CDR3 is TGTGCCAGCAGAATCCCGGGGGCCGGTGAGCAGTTCTTC.